The next 18 T cell receptor beta chains were all read from a single sample in a study of T-cell reconstitution after alpha-beta-depleted transplantation in children. A TCRbeta library incorporating unique molecular identifiers was prepared. MiXCR, run by TCRdb on the PCR reads, gives a single entry per CDR3 protein. The sample consists of 780,000 or so distinct CDR3 sequences, 15% to 20% of them appearing once. The sample in question was PBMCs, mostly from graft donor cells, obtained 360 days after TCRalphabeta/CD19-depleted stem cell transplant. The receptors derive from a male patient younger than 18 who had a stem cell transplant for acute lymphoblastic leukemia, so the T cells may come from the graft donor.

This clonotype came up a few times. No conserved phenylalanine or tryptophan ends this CDR3, so it is likely a read error. The CDR3 loop is CASSVVSGRGYNEQFL. In nucleotides, the CDR3 is TGCGCCAGCAGCGTGGTTAGCGGGAGAGGGTACAATGAGCAGTTCCTC. The chain uses TRBV5-1 and TRBJ2-1; 9 nucleotides agree with TRBD2. Germline V gene data show CDR1 as SGHRS and CDR2 as YFSETQ. The CDR3 is made up of 16 amino acids. Trimming removed 4 bases from V and 4 bases from J; junction bases left unmatched: 9.

This clonotype has just a few counts. J is TRBJ2-5 and V is TRBV27; 10 bases agree with TRBD1. This CDR3 comprises 17 residues. In germline, CDR1 is MNHEY, CDR2 SMNVEV (reference sequence). Trimming took 7 bases from V and 4 from J; bases not matched to a gene: 15. The CDR3 loop reads CASMLISGTGVRETQYF. As DNA, the CDR3 is TGTGCCAGCATGTTGATATCCGGGACAGGGGTCAGAGAGACCCAGTACTTC.

This sequence joins TRBV10-2 and TRBJ1-3; D not certain. The CDR3 consists of 12 residues. Trimming cost V 5 bases and J 4 bases, with 6 bases left between them. The germline gives CDR1 WSHSY, CDR2 SAAADI. CDR3 in amino acids: CASSTAGNTIYF. For the CDR3, the DNA is TGCGCCAGCAGTACAGCCGGAAACACCATATATTTT.

This clonotype was seen repeatedly, ten times or more. The rearrangement links TRBV12-3 or TRBV12-4 to TRBJ1-2; TRBD1 might be the D (6 bases). Trimming took 6 bases from V and 2 from J, leaving 16 bases between them. This CDR3 is built from 15 residues. As DNA, the CDR3 is TGTGCCAGCAGCAAAGCAGGGGCAGGGAACTATGGCTACACCTTC. It encodes CASSKAGAGNYGYTF.

This clonotype has just a few counts. The chain recombines TRBV18 with TRBJ2-1, with 7 nucleotides matching TRBD2. V lost 3 bases, J lost 0 bases, and 5 bases stayed unmatched. This CDR3 region has 16 residues. Germline values: CDR1 KGHSH, CDR2 LQKENI. The CDR3 loop reads CASSPAGVHSYNEQFF. The DNA of the CDR3 is TGTGCCAGCTCACCTGCGGGAGTACACTCCTACAATGAGCAGTTCTTC.

This clonotype was counted a few times. The V call is TRBV11-2, the J call TRBJ2-7, with a possible D match to TRBD1 (6 bases). Between the trimmed V and J ends, which lost 1 base and 6 bases, there was a span of 10 bases. The CDR3 covers 13 residues. Per germline, CDR1 SGHAT and CDR2 FQNNGV. DNA for the CDR3: TGTGCCAGCAGCTTAGTGACAGGTCCCGAGCAGTACTTC. Translating gives CASSLVTGPEQYF.

The sample holds a few counts of this clonotype. This chain uses TRBV20-1 with TRBJ2-5, with D perhaps matching TRBD1 (6 bases). The CDR3 loop spans 12 amino acids. Germline V gene data show CDR1 as DFQATT and CDR2 as SNEGSKA (reference sequence). With 0 bases removed from V and 5 bases from J, the gap between germline ends came to 7 bases. This chain's CDR3 is CSARDQGETQYF. The CDR3, as DNA: TGCAGTGCTAGAGATCAGGGGGAGACCCAGTACTTC.

This chain links TRBV11-2 with TRBJ1-3; the D gene is possibly TRBD1 (5 bases). The germline V gene has CDR1 SGHAT and CDR2 FQNNGV. Between the trimmed V and J ends, which lost 3 bases and 4 bases, there was a span of 10 bases. The CDR3 contains 14 residues. As DNA, the CDR3 is TGTGCCAGCAGCTTCGACAGCGGAGGAAACACCATATATTTT. Residues: CASSFDSGGNTIYF.

The rearrangement links TRBV25-1 to TRBJ2-5, with D possibly matching TRBD2 (5 bases). Deletions cut 6 bases from V and 4 bases from J, with 12 bases between. This CDR3 spans 13 amino acids. Germline loops: CDR1 MGHDK, CDR2 SYGVNS. The CDR3 sequence: CASSALAGETQYF. Written as DNA, the CDR3 is TGTGCCAGCAGCGCTCTCGCGGGAGAGACCCAGTACTTC.

This clonotype came up a few times. This rearrangement joins TRBV5-5 to TRBJ2-5; D is undetermined. The CDR3 totals 12 residues. The V gene lost 1 base and the J gene lost 3 bases, with 4 bases spanning the gap. Germline V CDR1 and CDR2: SGHKS, YYEKEE (reference sequence). The DNA of the CDR3 is TGTGCCAGCAGCTTGCGTAAAGAGACCCAGTACTTC. It specifies CASSLRKETQYF.

The chain employs TRBV20-1 and TRBJ1-1; possibly TRBD1 for D (6 bases). Germline CDR1 DFQATT, CDR2 SNEGSKA (reference sequence). The CDR3 is made up of 13 amino acids. V was clipped by 2 bases and J by 1 base, with 8 bases between them. The CDR3 nucleotides read TGCAGTGCTAGACAGGGGACGAACACTGAAGCTTTCTTT. Encoded protein: CSARQGTNTEAFF.

The chain uses TRBV3-1 and TRBJ2-5; a weak D match, TRBD1 (6 bases). The CDR3 totals 16 residues. Germline loops: CDR1 LGHDT, CDR2 YNNKEL (reference sequence). V was pared by 2 bases and J by 2 bases, with 15 bases between. CDR3 coding DNA: TGTGCCAGCAGCCAAAGGGACAAATGGGGGCAAGAGACCCAGTACTTC. Protein product: CASSQRDKWGQETQYF.

This clonotype was detected a few times. The chain couples TRBV20-1 to TRBJ2-3, with 10 bases fitting TRBD2. Per the germline V gene, CDR1 is DFQATT and CDR2 is SNEGSKA (reference sequence). V shed 1 base, J shed 2 bases, and the junction held 9 bases outside the gene matches. The CDR3 is 17 amino acids. In DNA form, the CDR3 reads TGCAGTGCTAGAGGGCTAGCGGGAGTGGGGAACACAGATACGCAGTATTTT. Translating it yields CSARGLAGVGNTDTQYF.

This sequence joins TRBV5-5 and TRBJ2-7; 8 bases agree with TRBD2. The CDR3 covers 14 residues. V lost 2 bases to trimming and J lost 6 bases; unmatched junction nucleotides: 7. The V gene's germline CDR1 is SGHKS and CDR2 YYEKEE (reference sequence). This CDR3 reads CASSFAGGQSEQYF. The CDR3 nucleotides are TGTGCCAGCAGCTTTGCGGGAGGACAGAGCGAGCAGTACTTC.

This clonotype was seen a handful of times. This chain links TRBV5-1 with TRBJ2-7, with 7 positions matching TRBD1. This CDR3 comprises 15 residues. With 4 bases clipped from V and 3 bases from J, the junction kept 10 bases outside the gene matches. The germline V gene encodes CDR1 SGHRS and CDR2 YFSETQ. The CDR3 is CASSPEDRRLYEQYF. Here the CDR3 DNA reads TGCGCCAGCAGCCCAGAGGACAGGAGGCTCTACGAGCAGTACTTC.

This clonotype was counted ten times or more. This chain links TRBV5-1 with TRBJ2-1; D gene uncertain. Germline V gene data show CDR1 as SGHRS and CDR2 as YFSETQ. V was pared by 0 bases and J by 11 bases, with 6 bases between. The length of the CDR3 is 11 residues. The CDR3 spells CASSLGPKQFF. The DNA for the CDR3 is TGCGCCAGCAGCTTGGGGCCTAAGCAGTTCTTC.

V is TRBV5-1 and J is TRBJ2-3; 7 bases are shared with TRBD1. CDR1 is SGHRS and CDR2 is YFSETQ in the germline V gene. V trimming: 4 bases; J trimming: 3 bases; junction bases outside the gene matches: 8. The CDR3 consists of 15 residues. The CDR3 loop reads CASSPRQGLTDTQYF. In DNA form, the CDR3 reads TGCGCCAGCAGCCCGCGACAGGGCCTTACAGATACGCAGTATTTT.

This clonotype was recorded at least ten times. J is TRBJ2-2 and V is TRBV5-1; D ambiguous. CDR1 is SGHRS and CDR2 is YFSETQ in the germline V gene. The CDR3 spans 15 residues. Trimming removed 1 base at V and 0 bases at J, with 7 bases between. This CDR3 reads CASSLWATNTGELFF. The CDR3, as DNA: TGCGCCAGCAGCTTGTGGGCTACGAACACCGGGGAGCTGTTTTTT.